This T cell receptor (beta chain) was captured in a study of OX40 agonist ivuxolimab in advanced cancers. With regard to the full study: Ivuxolimab was a fully human IgG2 agonistic monoclonal antibody targeting the costimulatory receptor OX40 (CD134). Of the approximately 50 patients in dose escalation, about 20 had hepatocellular carcinoma, some 15 had melanoma, 9 had renal cell carcinoma and 9 had head and neck cancer. Intravenous ivuxolimab was administered to patients every 2 weeks at six dose levels: 0.01, 0.1, 0.3, 1.5, 3 and 10 mg/kg. Peripheral TCRbeta sequencing aimed to test whether ivuxolimab altered TCR sequence diversity and caused clonal T-cell expansion. In the dose-escalation cohort, nearly 85% of patients were male, and the mean age was 60 years with a range of roughly 23 to 90. The paper reports the monotherapy dose-escalation portion (N of about 47 patients) of the phase I ivuxolimab trial. Patients were allowed to have had prior anti-PD-1, anti-PD-L1 or anti-CTLA-4 therapy, and 40% to 45% of the dose-escalation patients had previously received checkpoint inhibitors. Partial responses occurred in three dose-escalation patients: two with cutaneous melanoma and one with hepatocellular carcinoma. What the work shows at the level of the full study, not this receptor alone: After ivuxolimab, expanded clones were on average more numerous among CD8+ T cells than among CD4+ T cells. Low levels of normalized T-cell clonal expansion were also seen in some nonresponding patients. In partial responders in the 0.1-3.0 mg/kg groups, normalized peripheral clonal expansion was found to be among the lowest, especially among CD8+ T cells. At doses of 0.1 to 3.0 mg/kg, clonal expansion of both CD4+ and CD8+ blood T cells was observed from baseline to week 6. The antigen specificity of the peripheral T cells that underwent clonal expansion was not determined.

To sequence the TCRbeta CDR3 region, genomic DNA was isolated from the sorted cells. The immunoSEQ Assay was used to sequence the TCRbeta CDR3 regions. The table comes from immuneACCESS by way of TCRdb, which keeps in-frame sequences with V and J called. Part of the clones is missing from these tables; in studies checked, under half for an unresolved V gene and the rest for unknown reasons. The sample contains about 29,000 clones, around 90% of them found a single time. The ten largest clones add up to about 9% of the sample. Patients with a history of autoimmune disease or receiving systemic immunosuppression were excluded from the trial. Peripheral blood for TCR sequencing was collected from all dose cohorts at baseline, on cycle 4 day 1, and on cycle 7 day 1. The samples were drawn from a first-in-human, open-label, multicenter phase I dose-escalation trial of ivuxolimab. Adults with locally advanced or metastatic melanoma, renal cell carcinoma, hepatocellular carcinoma or head and neck squamous cell carcinoma were enrolled in the trial. Before TCR sequencing, CD4+ T cells and CD8+ T cells from peripheral blood were sorted into separate populations.

CDR1 and CDR2 are read off the germline V gene as LGHNA and YNFKEQ. The cysteine opens and the phenylalanine closes a CDR3 of 14 amino acids. Kept here is only the CDR3 DNA, which spans 42 bases and is read in frame from base 1. V was cut back by 0 bases and J by 16 bases, leaving a gap of 19 bases between them. This clone has a single count. No antigen is known for it. No per-base quality is available; no much larger clone lies one base away. Sequenced material: CD4+ or CD8+ T cells sorted from blood, taken in a trial of the OX40 agonist ivuxolimab. The sequence is built from TRBV4-2 and TRBJ1-3; the D gene is perhaps TRBD1, from 6 matching bases. This clonotype was sampled from an adult with an advanced solid tumor such as melanoma, head and neck, liver or kidney cancer. The CDR3 region has the sequence CASSQDAGARLKYF. The DNA reads TGTGCCAGCAGCCAAGACGCAGGGGCCCGTCTAAAGTATTTT.